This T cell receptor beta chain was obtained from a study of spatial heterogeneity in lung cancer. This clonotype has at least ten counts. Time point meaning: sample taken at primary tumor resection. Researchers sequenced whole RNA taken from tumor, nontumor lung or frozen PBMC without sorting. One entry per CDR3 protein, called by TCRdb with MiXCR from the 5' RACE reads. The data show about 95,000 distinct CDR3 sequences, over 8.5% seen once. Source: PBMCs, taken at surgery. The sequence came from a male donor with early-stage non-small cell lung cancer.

The CDR3 DNA sequence: TGTGCCAGCAGTGAAGCGAGGGCTGTCTCTGGGGCCAACGTCCTGACTTTC. Amino acid sequence: CASSEARAVSGANVLTF. The gene calls are TRBV2 and TRBJ2-6; D possibly corresponds to TRBD2 (5 bases). Germline V gene data show CDR1 as SNHLY and CDR2 as FYNNEI. The CDR3 is 17 residues long. The V end was cut by 0 bases, the J end by 0 bases, with 9 bases between.